The present T cell receptor beta chain was sequenced within a study of blood T cell repertoires in COVID-19. The length of the CDR3 is 15 residues. CDR1 is MNHNY, CDR2 SVGAGI, per germline (reference sequence). V trimming: 6 bases; J trimming: 0 bases; junction bases outside the gene matches: 8. Some clones are missing from TCRdb's copy, which holds only in-frame ones; the method was immunoSEQ multiplex PCR. The profile covers around 200,000 clones, with approximately 87% appearing a single time and about 1% taken by the ten largest. The sequenced sample consisted of peripheral blood. This TCR came from a woman under 30 who had recovered from COVID-19. The V and J genes are TRBV6-6 and TRBJ2-7; 7 nucleotides match TRBD2. In DNA form, the CDR3 reads TGTGCCAGCAGCCCCCCGGGACTAAGCTCCTACGAGCAGTACTTC. Translated: CASSPPGLSSYEQYF.